The entry below describes one TCR beta chain. The repertoire was sequenced with immunoSEQ multiplex PCR; TCRdb's copy has only in-frame clones and lacks some. The sample gives under 300,000 clones, about 90% of which show up once; around 1.8% is in the top ten. These data come from a study of blood T cell repertoires in COVID-19. As for the study in general: T cells, B-cell-depleted T cells, or PBMCs provided the cDNA or gDNA that served as material.

Sample: PBMCs or T cells enriched from blood (not recorded which). The origin of this receptor is a woman under 30 who had recovered from COVID-19.

The CDR3 sequence: CASSPGGGQPQHF. Here the CDR3 DNA reads TGTGCCAGCAGCCCCGGTGGGGGGCAGCCCCAGCATTTT. The chain joins TRBV11-2 to TRBJ1-5, with D tentatively TRBD1 (5 bases). Germline V CDR1 and CDR2: SGHAT, FQNNGV. V was shortened by 5 bases and J by 7 bases, with 12 bases between the two germline ends. This CDR3 is 13 amino acids long.